These 20 T cell receptor beta chains came from one sample sequenced in a study of T cells expressing NK-cell markers (dated by TCRdb to the early 2020s). Library construction relied on 5' RACE. Sequenced on an Illumina HiSeq 2000. TCRdb reanalyzed the reads, keeping one entry per CDR3 protein sequence and omitting DNA. The sample table holds a few hundred thousand distinct CDR3 sequences. The biggest ten clones account for over 4% of the sample. Sequencing was performed on blood T cells: a sorted CD56 or NKG2C T cell subset, CD4+ or CD8+ T cells, or bulk PBMC T cells (not recorded which). All receptors derive from a man aged 18-75 years in good health.

This sequence joins TRBV10-3 and TRBJ2-7; TCRdb proposes TRBD1, but this gene call is untestable without DNA. CDR3 length equals 15 residues. Looked up from germline, CDR1 is ENHRY and CDR2 is SYGVKD. CDR3 protein: CAISEGQVGPYEQYF.

V usage is TRBV6-1 and J usage is TRBJ2-7. The CDR3 consists of 13 residues. Germline lookup yields CDR1 MNHNS and CDR2 SASEGT. The CDR3 spells CASSEFLTYEQYF.

V is TRBV5-1 and J is TRBJ2-7; TCRdb's D gene call, TRBD1, goes unchecked for lack of DNA. The CDR3 spans 15 residues. CDR1 SGHRS and CDR2 YFSETQ come from the germline V gene. CDR3 sequence reads: CASSPAGTGFYEQYF.

The V call is TRBV4-2, the J call TRBJ1-2; TCRdb gives TRBD1 as the D gene, but with no DNA this cannot be confirmed. CDR3 size: 19 residues. Germline assignment: CDR1 LGHNA and CDR2 YNFKEQ. The CDR3 reads CASSNTPGQGLVSAAGYTF.

The chain combines TRBV20-1 with TRBJ1-1; TCRdb names TRBD1, which stays unverified in the absence of DNA. CDR1 DFQATT and CDR2 SNEGSKA come from the germline V gene (reference sequence). This CDR3 is 15 amino acids long. The CDR3: CSAHPGTGPNTEAFF.

The chain uses TRBV12-3 or TRBV12-4 and TRBJ2-1; TCRdb indicates TRBD1, and absent DNA this call remains unverified. The CDR3 contains 13 residues. CDR3 region: CASIMGAGEEQFF.

The V call is TRBV5-1, the J call TRBJ2-2. CDR1 is SGHRS, CDR2 YFSETQ, per germline. This CDR3 has 14 amino acids. CDR3 loop: CASSFQSITGELFF. Together with reference TRBV5-1 and TRBJ2-2, the CDR3 gives the full variable domain: KAGVTQTPRYLIKTRGQQVTLSCSPISGHRSVSWYQQTPGQGLQFLFEYFSETQRNKGNFPGRFSGRQFSNSRSEMNVSTLELGDSALYLCASSFQSITGELFFGEGSRLTVL.

This sequence joins TRBV7-2 and TRBJ2-1; without DNA, the TCRdb call of TRBD2 cannot be checked. This CDR3 is built from 13 residues. Germline V CDR1 and CDR2: SGHTA, FQGNSA. CDR3 protein: CASSALKSGEQFF.

The CDR3 is CASSPDRGLGGELFF. This chain links TRBV7-7 with TRBJ2-2; the TCRdb call, TRBD1, lacks DNA for checking. CDR1 SSHAT and CDR2 FNYEAQ come from the germline V gene (reference sequence). This CDR3 region has 15 residues.

CDR3 in amino acids: CASSSRTGSSTDTQYF. This chain connects TRBV12-3 or TRBV12-4 to TRBJ2-3; no DNA is available, so the TRBD1 call from TCRdb remains unchecked. This CDR3 comprises 16 residues.

V gene TRBV28 combines with J gene TRBJ2-3; TCRdb's D gene call, TRBD1, goes unchecked for lack of DNA. The CDR3 spans 14 residues. The germline V gene encodes CDR1 MDHEN and CDR2 SYDVKM. The CDR3: CATSRDRGRDTQYF.

The gene calls are TRBV27 and TRBJ1-2. Germline V CDR1 and CDR2: MNHEY, SMNVEV (reference sequence). This CDR3 has 15 residues. The CDR3 spells CATRRGLGYVDGYTF.

The V and J genes are TRBV12-3 or TRBV12-4 and TRBJ1-3. The CDR3 sequence is 11 residues long. The CDR3 sequence is CASSYLNTIYF.

The CDR3 protein is CASTPSRRGEKLFF. This rearrangement joins TRBV6-1 to TRBJ1-4; there is no DNA to check the TCRdb D call of TRBD1. The CDR3 runs to 14 residues. Germline CDR1 is MNHNS and CDR2 is SASEGT.

The rearrangement links TRBV29-1 to TRBJ1-1; TCRdb names TRBD1, which stays unverified in the absence of DNA. The germline gives CDR1 SQVTM, CDR2 ANQGSEA. The length of the CDR3 is 11 residues. CDR3 in amino acids: CSASQGSGAFF.

V is TRBV6-5 and J is TRBJ1-5; TCRdb's D call of TRBD1 is untestable without DNA. The CDR3 runs to 14 residues. Per germline, CDR1 MNHEY and CDR2 SVGAGI. CDR3 in amino acids: CASHGQGRNQPQHF.

The J gene is TRBJ2-7, the V gene TRBV6-6; lacking DNA, the TRBD2 call made by TCRdb goes unchecked. This CDR3 comprises 13 residues. Germline V gives CDR1 MNHNY, CDR2 SVGAGI (reference sequence). CDR3 sequence reads: CASSRGTSGEQYF.

The V and J genes are TRBV5-1 and TRBJ2-5; TCRdb reports TRBD2, a call that lacks DNA to check it against. Per the germline V gene, CDR1 is SGHRS and CDR2 is YFSETQ. The CDR3 consists of 14 residues. This CDR3 reads CASSTRSGEDHQAF.

This chain connects TRBV5-1 to TRBJ2-7; TCRdb's D gene call, TRBD1, goes unchecked for lack of DNA. Germline values: CDR1 SGHRS, CDR2 YFSETQ. CDR3 length equals 13 residues. The CDR3 protein is CASSLQGGNEQYF. The full variable domain, with the rest looked up from reference TRBV5-1 and TRBJ2-7, is KAGVTQTPRYLIKTRGQQVTLSCSPISGHRSVSWYQQTPGQGLQFLFEYFSETQRNKGNFPGRFSGRQFSNSRSEMNVSTLELGDSALYLCASSLQGGNEQYFGPGTRLTVT.

This rearrangement joins TRBV12-5 to TRBJ2-1. The CDR3 consists of 12 residues. In germline, CDR1 is LGHNT, CDR2 FRNRAP. CDR3 in amino acids: CASGLNRREQFF.